This T cell receptor beta chain was sequenced in a study of cytomegalovirus exposure and HLA in healthy donors (dated by TCRdb to between 2016 and 2019). A note on the overall study: An earlier analysis of roughly 500 of the donors reported about 280 Gb of sequence data and 117 million unique TCR beta sequences obtained from about 179 million T cells. Roughly 290 gigabases of sequencing data and 75 million to 85 million unique TCR sequences made up an early release that covered under 750 HLA-typed donors. Among the approximately 420 genotyped donors, approximately 76% belonged to the genetic ancestry cluster associated with self-reported Caucasian donors. The study was designed to test whether signatures of past pathogen exposure could be identified by cataloging public T cell receptors. The T cell repertoires of 700 or so subjects were profiled by immunosequencing and related to cytomegalovirus serostatus. A separate validation cohort of approximately 120 different subjects was used in addition to the roughly 620-subject first cohort. The study combined high-throughput TCR immunosequencing, statistical association of individual TCRs with disease status, and machine learning to predict cytomegalovirus infection status. To study patterns of TCR occurrence, a later analysis re-analyzed previously published TCR beta repertoires from around 660 donors and added high-resolution HLA genotyping. The later analysis used no new phenotypic data to find candidate immune exposures, relying instead on TCR beta sequences and their occurrence across donors. In an earlier analysis of over 550 of the donors, high-throughput TCR beta sequencing was used to judge whether each TCR beta V gene segment behaved as functional or pseudogenic. Donor age, sex, ethnicity and CMV serostatus were compiled together with the repertoire data. In a later genetic analysis, genome-wide SNP genotypes for about three fifths of the 666 donors were used, and that subset was treated as a discovery cohort. All discovery cohort repertoires had been generated using a single sequencing platform. HLA typing included class I and class II loci at four-digit resolution. Typing coverage differed by locus: A, B, C, DRB1 and DQB1 were typed in about 629-640 donors, DQA1 in roughly 500, DPA1 in 600 to 610, and DPB1 in roughly 470. Five DR-DQ haplotypes were handled as single units for association and clustering, since linkage in the cohort was strong. Among around 400 genotyped donors of the cohort, an average of about 220,000 unique TCR beta nucleotide sequences was sequenced per donor, of which roughly 17% were non-productive. What the work shows at the level of the full study, not this receptor alone: A later analysis found that HLA-associated TCR beta chains were more clonally expanded and had lower generation probabilities than equally common non-associated chains. Some 16 rarely observed V segments, including chromosome 9 orphons, were excluded from the earlier analysis of several hundred of the donors because counts were too low. The classifier was reported to diagnose cytomegalovirus status with high specificity and sensitivity in both the original and validation cohorts. Presence/absence analyses assumed roughly uniform sequencing depth across donors, an assumption that may not hold. When HLA alleles, especially DR and DQ, strongly co-occurred, attributing TCR associations to individual alleles was difficult. The authors suggested that the approach could potentially be extended to other disease states and immunological phenotypes. According to a later analysis, parvovirus B19, influenza, CMV and Epstein-Barr virus appeared linked to several top co-occurrence clusters. In the study, around 150 TCR beta chains were listed as associated with cytomegalovirus. A later analysis associated 16,951 TCR beta sequences with specific HLA alleles at a false discovery rate of 0.05. An earlier analysis of approximately 600 of the donors showed that most TCR beta V segments appeared in productive rearrangements either about 87% or about 30% of the time, which broadly matched IMGT annotations. The cohort was sequenced for TCR beta chains only, and without alpha or paired-chain data the features that could be detected were limited. A later analysis found that most CMV-associated TCR beta chains appeared HLA-restricted, with HLA associations seemingly driven largely by CMV exposure. Because HLA typing was missing for some donors at each locus, association tests included only the typed subset. Most TCR sequences were observed very rarely across donors, whereas some public TCRs were present in many individuals. In a later genetic analysis, a missense DCLRE1C variant was associated with V-gene and J-gene trimming of TCR beta chains, and the association was replicated in an independent cohort. A later analysis found that TCR association rates varied across HLA loci, with DRB1 alleles showing the most associated TCRs and HLA-C alleles the fewest. CMV serostatus was the only immune exposure information available for the cohort. A further reported finding was that TCR beta sequences accurately predicted the HLA-A and HLA-B alleles for most subjects in the first cohort. According to a later genetic analysis, donors in an Asian-associated ancestry cluster had fewer N-insertions in productive TCRs than the approximately 650-donor mean. Correlated functional status among segregating V segments might reflect linkage disequilibrium, but an unknown experimental factor could not be ruled out. In vitro tests confirmed that a few of the cytomegalovirus-associated TCR beta chains recognize cytomegalovirus antigens. The 87-base-pair reads could not distinguish some IMGT-functional V segments, including TRBV6-2 and TRBV6-3, so those segments were excluded. A group of highly shared sequence variants was considered likely to be a technical artifact of the sequencing pipeline.

Worth noting for this clone: The antigen it binds to is not known. Per-base quality was not reported, and no clone a single base away is much larger than it.

Libraries were made using the immunoSEQ multiplex PCR assay. A mixture of 60 forward primers for TCR Vbeta segments and 13 reverse primers for TCR Jbeta segments was used in the multiplex PCR. The CDR3 region of rearranged TCR beta genes was amplified from genomic DNA with a multiplex PCR assay. On the Illumina HiSeq System, the amplified TCR beta libraries were sequenced as 87-base-pair reads. Per the source publication's procedure: A later analysis counted 75 million to 100 million unique TCR beta chains across the 500 to 850 repertoires, and roughly 10 million of these chains were shared by at least two donors. Raw reads were error-corrected and collapsed into unique sequences with a nearest-neighbor algorithm that merged closely related sequences to remove PCR and sequencing errors. V, D and J gene segments were assigned by aligning CDR3 sequences to IMGT reference sequences. For a sequence to be retained, at least a six-nucleotide match to both a V gene segment and a J gene segment was required. Rearrangements were classified as productive when the CDR3 lacked stop codons and remained in frame with V and J, and all other rearrangements were classified as non-productive. CDR3 was defined according to IMGT convention as the region running from the second conserved V-encoded cysteine to the conserved J-encoded phenylalanine. The earlier analysis of approximately 500 of the donors excluded sequences that lacked an unambiguous match to a single V gene segment. An earlier analysis of about 600 of the donors called V segments functional above 56.7% productive rearrangements and segregating when the between-donor standard deviation exceeded 5%. A statistical classification framework was built for diagnosing cytomegalovirus status from the catalog of TCR beta chain sequences. In a later analysis, V and J genes were assigned by comparing TCR nucleotide sequences against IMGT/GENE-DB human TR gene sequences. Using the TCRdist pipeline, a later analysis assigned CDR3 sequences along with most-parsimonious VDJ recombination scenarios. In a later analysis, each TCR beta chain was defined by its CDR3 amino acid sequence together with its V-gene family, and reads without a unique V-gene family were excluded. A later analysis removed several hundred highly shared, low-generation-probability nucleotide sequences to deal with suspected cross-contamination and a sequencing artifact. In a later analysis, a clonal expansion index was calculated for each public chain from normalized within-repertoire ranks of inferred template counts. In a later analysis, generation probabilities were computed using a VDJ recombination model fitted to out-of-frame rearrangements, and the results were checked against IGoR. In a later analysis, TCR-TCR, TCR-HLA and TCR-CMV co-occurrence was scored with hypergeometric tests, and a repertoire-size bias correction was applied to TCR pairs. A later analysis estimated false discovery rates by permuting HLA or CMV assignments 20 times. A later analysis grouped co-occurring TCRs with DBSCAN, adding TCRdist sequence similarity when clustering within HLA-allele-positive subsets. Co-occurrence clustering excluded repertoires with fewer than 30,000 or more than 120,000 public chains, plus five with anomalous nucleotide sharing. Held by TCRdb, this immuneACCESS table contains in-frame sequences only and omits some clones. Under half of the omission traces to an unresolved V gene where checked; the cause of the rest is unknown. V, J and clone size derive from that table, while D and trimming were established from the DNA sequence. This sample gives around 150,000 clones in total; over 60% of them show up just once. Clones ranked in the top ten supply approximately 2% of the sample.

From its cysteine to its phenylalanine, the CDR3 spans 16 amino acids. The retained sequence is limited to the CDR3, 48 bases, with the frame set at the first base. Via the germline V gene, CDR1 is MNHNS and CDR2 SASEGT. Compared with germline, V lacks 7 bases and J lacks 3 bases; bases without a gene match: 13. The cohort comprised hundreds of healthy bone marrow donors. At the time of sampling, every cohort member was nominally healthy, though immune exposures that went unrecorded were likely present. The donor was CMV seronegative and belonged to the group of 350 to 400 seronegative cohort members. A peripheral blood sample was collected from each donor, and TCR beta sequencing was performed on peripheral blood mononuclear cells. The Qiagen DNeasy Blood Extraction Kit was used to extract genomic DNA from the blood cell samples.

Source material: PBMCs. Recombination joined TRBV6-1 with TRBJ2-3; 7 of the junction bases match TRBD2. This sequence was found in a man in his forties or fifties in good health and CMV-seronegative. CDR3 loop: CASTEQAGMGTDTQYF. In nucleotides, the sequence is TGTGCCAGCACTGAGCAAGCGGGGATGGGGACAGATACGCAGTATTTT.